Listed here are 29 T cell receptor beta chains from one sample, sequenced in a study of CD8 T cells in Susac syndrome. RNA in amounts of roughly 0.5 to 1 ug was reverse transcribed with random hexamers. A single record per CDR3 protein comes from TCRdb applying MiXCR to the immunoSEQ multiplex PCR reads. The sample yields about 200,000 distinct CDR3 sequences, roughly 94% seen once. The sample comprised CD4+ T cells from PBMCs. The receptor set was obtained from a human donor in good health.

This rearrangement joins TRBV9 to TRBJ2-1, with TRBD2 as a possible D gene (6 bases). Germline V gives CDR1 SGDLS, CDR2 YYNGEE. Trimming shortened V by 2 bases and J by 6 bases, and 12 bases separated the two germline ends. CDR3 length: 14 residues. The CDR3 sequence: CASSVLLGGNEQFF. CDR3 nucleotide sequence: TGTGCCAGCAGCGTCCTTCTCGGGGGCAATGAGCAGTTCTTC.

Here the CDR3 reads CATSDGGEANQPQHF. CDR3 DNA: TGTGCCACCAGCGACGGCGGTGAGGCCAATCAGCCCCAGCATTTT. The gene calls are TRBV10-3 and TRBJ1-5; no clear D gene. V was cut by 10 bases and J by 3 bases, with 19 bases left in between. CDR1 is ENHRY and CDR2 is SYGVKD in the germline V gene. The CDR3 sequence is 15 residues long.

The rearrangement links TRBV5-1 to TRBJ1-2; D might be TRBD1 (6 bases). Germline V CDR1 and CDR2: SGHRS, YFSETQ. This CDR3 has 16 residues. The V end lost 0 bases, the J end lost 3 bases, and 15 bases lay between the germline ends. The CDR3 sequence: CASSLGRGGRDYGYTF. DNA of the CDR3: TGCGCCAGCAGCTTGGGTCGAGGGGGGCGAGACTATGGCTACACCTTC.

This chain joins TRBV7-2 and TRBJ2-5; D might be TRBD2 (5 bases). This CDR3 is 13 amino acids long. CDR1 SGHTA and CDR2 FQGNSA come from the germline V gene. Trimming removed 5 bases from V and 1 base from J, with 8 bases in between. CDR3 region: CASSPDFQETQYF. The DNA of the CDR3 is TGTGCCAGCAGCCCGGACTTCCAAGAGACCCAGTACTTC.

This clonotype was seen a single time. The CDR3 spells CASSTERGLAGRQYF. The DNA for the CDR3 is TGTGCCAGCAGCACAGAAAGAGGACTAGCGGGGCGACAGTACTTC. This chain connects TRBV5-6 to TRBJ2-5, with 12 bases matching TRBD2. The J segment lost 11 bases and the V segment lost 4 bases, leaving 12 bases of the junction unmatched. The V gene's germline CDR1 is SGHDT and CDR2 YYEEEE. There are 15 residues in the CDR3.

This rearrangement joins TRBV3-1 to TRBJ2-5; 11 bases line up with TRBD1. There are 15 residues in the CDR3. Per germline, CDR1 LGHDT and CDR2 YNNKEL (reference sequence). With 4 bases clipped from V and 5 bases from J, the junction kept 6 bases outside the gene matches. CDR3 DNA: TGTGCCAGCAGCCTGGGGACAGGGGGTCGTGAGACCCAGTACTTC. It yields the protein CASSLGTGGRETQYF.

Concerning this clonotype: The final CDR3 position lacks the conserved phenylalanine or tryptophan, pointing to a likely read error. The DNA is omitted, as the CDR3 cannot be located on it reliably, and the CDR3 follows TCRdb's listing. The genes are TRBV9 and TRBJ2-1; the table's D call TRBD1 went unverified against the DNA. The length of the CDR3 is 12 amino acids, counting both ends. Germline V gene lookup returns CDR1 SGDLS and CDR2 YYNGEE. The CDR3 spells CASSVGPGQGTI.

This chain uses TRBV19 with TRBJ1-6; 7 nucleotides align to TRBD1. With 5 bases clipped from V and 8 bases from J, the junction kept 12 bases outside the gene matches. The CDR3 has 16 residues. Per the germline V gene, CDR1 is LNHDA and CDR2 is SQIVND (reference sequence). The CDR3: CASSGPGQTWDSPLHF. The CDR3 DNA is TGTGCCAGTAGTGGCCCGGGACAGACCTGGGATTCACCCCTCCACTTT.

This chain joins TRBV30 and TRBJ2-2; D may be TRBD2 (6 bases). CDR1 is GTSNPN and CDR2 is SVGIG in the germline V gene (reference sequence). Deletions cut 3 bases from V and 7 bases from J, with 18 bases between. This CDR3 region has 15 residues. The chain's CDR3 is CAWREGNLADGELFF. The CDR3 DNA sequence: TGTGCCTGGAGGGAGGGAAATCTTGCGGACGGGGAGCTGTTTTTT.

The chain recombines TRBV29-1 with TRBJ1-2; TRBD1 agrees at 9 bases. The CDR3 sequence is 12 residues long. Germline trimming cut 8 bases from V and 4 bases from J; bases unmatched to any gene: 5. CDR1 and CDR2 from the germline V gene are SQVTM and ANQGSEA. The CDR3 nucleotides are TGCAGCAGACAGGGGGGTACCTATGGCTACACCTTC. It translates to CSRQGGTYGYTF.

This rearrangement joins TRBV20-1 to TRBJ2-3; TRBD1 aligns across 7 bases. This CDR3 has 13 amino acids. After removal of 6 bases from V and 7 bases from J, the junction contained 10 bases not matched to a gene. Germline values: CDR1 DFQATT, CDR2 SNEGSKA (reference sequence). CDR3 coding DNA: TGCAGTGCAGGGACAGTTGATATCAATACGCAGTATTTT. Translation: CSAGTVDINTQYF.

The J gene is TRBJ2-5, the V gene TRBV7-9; 8 positions match TRBD1. In germline, CDR1 is SEHNR, CDR2 FQNEAQ (reference sequence). Trimming cost V 5 bases and J 5 bases; bases outside gene matches: 4. This CDR3 is 13 amino acids long. Here the CDR3 reads CASSRTGIETQYF. Written as DNA, the CDR3 is TGTGCCAGCAGCCGGACAGGGATCGAGACCCAGTACTTC.

J is TRBJ1-5 and V is TRBV12-3 or TRBV12-4; D gene unclear. V was pared by 6 bases and J by 7 bases, with 22 bases between. The CDR3 is 16 residues long. CDR3 nucleotide sequence: TGTGCCAGCAGCCCCGGACCGGAGCGAAGAGGGCAGCCCCAGCATTTT. The encoded protein is CASSPGPERRGQPQHF.

A single count supports this clonotype. The CDR3 bases are TGCGCCAGCAGCCAAGCCAGGGGTGAGACCCAGTACTTC. Amino acid sequence: CASSQARGETQYF. The chain joins TRBV4-1 to TRBJ2-5; D perhaps matches TRBD1 (6 bases). The CDR3 extends over 13 amino acids. CDR1 and CDR2 from the germline V gene are MGHRA and YSYEKL. V was trimmed by 1 base and J by 5 bases, leaving 8 bases between them.

This sequence joins TRBV20-1 and TRBJ2-7, with TRBD1 identical over 7 bases. Germline V gene lookup returns CDR1 DFQATT and CDR2 SNEGSKA (reference sequence). This CDR3 spans 13 amino acids. V lost 4 bases and J lost 7; bases outside the gene matches: 10. This CDR3 reads CSATGSPTGEQYF. The CDR3 coding sequence is TGCAGTGCTACCGGGTCTCCGACAGGGGAGCAGTACTTC.

The DNA of the CDR3 is TGTGCCACCAGCAGAGGAGGGGAGGGCAATCAGCCCCAGCATTTT. Translating it yields CATSRGGEGNQPQHF. V is TRBV15 and J is TRBJ1-5; TRBD1 is a possible D gene (5 bases). Germline CDR1 is LNHNV and CDR2 is YYDKDF (reference sequence). Trimming took off 1 base at V and 2 bases at J, with 9 bases between the two ends. The CDR3 length is 15 residues.

The rearrangement joins TRBV7-2 to TRBJ2-7; no clear D gene. CDR3 length: 14 amino acids. The V end lost 5 bases, the J end lost 4 bases, and 15 bases lay between the germline ends. Germline V gives CDR1 SGHTA, CDR2 FQGNSA. The CDR3 loop reads CASSRIADQYEQYF. The CDR3 coding sequence is TGTGCCAGCAGCCGAATAGCTGACCAGTACGAGCAGTACTTC. Full variable domain (rest looked up from reference TRBV7-2 and TRBJ2-7): GAGVSQSPSNKVTEKGKDVELRCDPISGHTALYWYRQSLGQGLEFLIYFQGNSAPDKSGLPSDRFSAERTGGSVSTLTIQRTQQEDSAVYLCASSRIADQYEQYFGPGTRLTVT.

V usage is TRBV9 and J usage is TRBJ2-1, with 10 bases matching TRBD2. Per germline, CDR1 SGDLS and CDR2 YYNGEE. With 0 bases clipped from V and 7 bases from J, the junction kept 7 bases outside the gene matches. The CDR3 length is 16 residues. The CDR3, as DNA: TGTGCCAGCAGCGTAGACAGCGGGAGGGCCCCGAATGAGCAGTTCTTC. It specifies CASSVDSGRAPNEQFF.

V and J are TRBV20-1 and TRBJ2-7; D gene unclear. Germline V gives CDR1 DFQATT, CDR2 SNEGSKA (reference sequence). V was trimmed by 0 bases and J by 2 bases, leaving 14 bases between them. The CDR3 covers 15 residues. CDR3 sequence: CSARDRMGIAYEQYF. The CDR3 bases are TGCAGTGCTAGAGATCGGATGGGGATAGCCTACGAGCAGTACTTC.

V usage is TRBV9 and J usage is TRBJ1-1; D gene uncertain. CDR3 length equals 14 residues. The ends were cut back, 0 bases at V and 1 base at J, with 7 bases in the middle. Per germline, CDR1 SGDLS and CDR2 YYNGEE. The CDR3 DNA reads as TGTGCCAGCAGCGTAGAAATAGGGAACACTGAAGCTTTCTTT. It yields the protein CASSVEIGNTEAFF.

The rearrangement links TRBV5-6 to TRBJ2-3; D not certain. This CDR3 is 11 amino acids long. From germline, CDR1 is SGHDT and CDR2 YYEEEE. The germline V and J ends were trimmed by 4 bases and 6 bases, with 6 bases remaining between them. CDR3 sequence reads: CASSESDTQYF. Here the CDR3 DNA reads TGTGCCAGCAGCGAAAGTGATACGCAGTATTTT.

The rearrangement uses TRBV11-2 and TRBJ1-5, with D possibly being TRBD1 (5 bases). This CDR3 comprises 15 residues. V gave up 5 bases and J gave up 5 bases, with 16 bases separating them. Germline CDR1 is SGHAT and CDR2 is FQNNGV. DNA of the CDR3: TGTGCCAGCAGCCCAGACACAGGACTAGATCAGCCCCAGCATTTT. It encodes CASSPDTGLDQPQHF.

This chain links TRBV7-9 with TRBJ1-1; a weak D match, TRBD1 (5 bases). CDR1 is SEHNR and CDR2 is FQNEAQ in the germline V gene (reference sequence). The length of the CDR3 is 14 residues. Trimming shortened V by 3 bases and J by 7 bases, and 15 bases separated the two germline ends. The CDR3 spells CASSFTRETGEAFF. Written as DNA, the CDR3 is TGTGCCAGCAGCTTTACCAGGGAAACGGGTGAAGCTTTCTTT.

The chain joins TRBV20-1 to TRBJ1-1, with TRBD1 matching 10 bases. The CDR3 loop spans 12 amino acids. Germline V gene data show CDR1 as DFQATT and CDR2 as SNEGSKA (reference sequence). The V gene end was trimmed by 5 bases and the J gene end by 4 bases; junction bases not matched to a gene: 1. CDR3 DNA: TGCAGTGCTCGGACAGGGGGCACTGAAGCTTTCTTT. Its translation: CSARTGGTEAFF.

CDR3 in DNA: TGTGCCAGCAGCGTAGGCGGGGAGATAGCGGGGGGAGATGAGCAGTTCTTC. Its translation is CASSVGGEIAGGDEQFF. The chain uses TRBV9 and TRBJ2-1; 10 nucleotides align to TRBD2. V lost 0 bases and J lost 8; bases outside the gene matches: 11. The CDR3 spans 17 residues. Germline CDR1 and CDR2: SGDLS and YYNGEE.

The chain is built from TRBV5-4 and TRBJ2-1; 8 bases map to TRBD2. Trimming cost V 8 bases and J 7 bases; bases outside gene matches: 8. This CDR3 spans 13 amino acids. CDR1 and CDR2 from the germline V gene are SGHNT and YYREEE (reference sequence). CDR3 region: CARGTSDGNEQFF. The CDR3 bases are TGTGCCAGAGGGACTAGTGATGGTAATGAGCAGTTCTTC.

J is TRBJ2-3 and V is TRBV27, with 7 bases that match TRBD1. The CDR3 runs 16 residues. From germline, CDR1 is MNHEY and CDR2 SMNVEV (reference sequence). The trim removed 5 bases at V and 0 bases at J, leaving 8 bases unmatched. CDR3 nucleotides: TGTGCCAGCAGTACCTTCGGACAGGTCAGCACAGATACGCAGTATTTT. It codes for CASSTFGQVSTDTQYF.

This rearrangement joins TRBV7-2 to TRBJ2-1, with a weak D call TRBD1 (5 bases). Trimming took 0 bases from V and 1 from J, leaving 10 bases between them. Germline-derived CDR1 and CDR2 are SGHTA and FQGNSA. The CDR3 loop spans 16 amino acids. The CDR3 spells CASSLAGDSSYNEQFF. DNA of the CDR3: TGTGCCAGCAGCTTAGCTGGCGACAGTTCCTACAATGAGCAGTTCTTC.

This clonotype appeared once. The gene calls are TRBV7-2 and TRBJ1-1, with TRBD1 matching 7 bases. Germline lookup yields CDR1 SGHTA and CDR2 FQGNSA. CDR3 size: 14 residues. V was clipped by 4 bases and J by 1 base; unmatched bases: 3. The CDR3 DNA reads as TGTGCCAGCAGCTACGGACAGGAGAACACTGAAGCTTTCTTT. It encodes CASSYGQENTEAFF.